The present T cell receptor beta chain was sequenced within a study of blood T cell repertoires in COVID-19. Profiled with immunoSEQ multiplex PCR; TCRdb holds only in-frame clones, not every one. Of approximately 130,000 clones detected, about 80% appear once; the ten largest clones hold around 25%. The CDR3 runs 17 residues. Germline values: CDR1 LGHDT, CDR2 YNNKEL (reference sequence). V dropped 0 bases and J dropped 2 bases, with 16 bases sitting between them. The sequence derives from a human donor in a cohort sampled during active COVID-19. The rearrangement joins TRBV3-1 (or the pseudogene TRBV3-2) to TRBJ1-1; D gene unclear. Sequenced sample: peripheral blood. CDR3 DNA sequence: TGTGCCAGCAGCCAAGATGTCAGGTCAGGATTAAACACTGAAGCTTTCTTT. Encoded protein: CASSQDVRSGLNTEAFF.